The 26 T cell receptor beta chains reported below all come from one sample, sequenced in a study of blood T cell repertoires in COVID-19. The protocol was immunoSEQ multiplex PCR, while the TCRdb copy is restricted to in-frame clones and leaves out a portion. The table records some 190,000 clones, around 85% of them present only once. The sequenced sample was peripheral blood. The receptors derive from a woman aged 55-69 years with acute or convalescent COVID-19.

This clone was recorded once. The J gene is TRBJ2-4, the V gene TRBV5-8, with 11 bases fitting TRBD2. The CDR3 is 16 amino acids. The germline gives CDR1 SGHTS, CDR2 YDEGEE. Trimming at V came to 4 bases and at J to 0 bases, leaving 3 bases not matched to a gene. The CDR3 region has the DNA TGTGCCAGCAGCCTGGGACTAGCGGAAGCCAAAAACATTCAGTACTTC. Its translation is CASSLGLAEAKNIQYF.

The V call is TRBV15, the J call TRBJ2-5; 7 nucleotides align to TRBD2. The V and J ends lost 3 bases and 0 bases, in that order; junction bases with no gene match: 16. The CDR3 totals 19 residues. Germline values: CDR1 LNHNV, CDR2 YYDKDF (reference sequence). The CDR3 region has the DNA TGTGCCACCAGCAGGACCCTATCTCCTAGCGGAGGGTACCAAGAGACCCAGTACTTC. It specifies CATSRTLSPSGGYQETQYF.

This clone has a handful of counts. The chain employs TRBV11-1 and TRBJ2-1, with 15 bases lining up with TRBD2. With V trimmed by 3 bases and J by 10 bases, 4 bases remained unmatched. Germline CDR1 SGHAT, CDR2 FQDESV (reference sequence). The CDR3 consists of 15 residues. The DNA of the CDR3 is TGTGCCAGCAGCTTTGGGACTAGCGGGAGGCCGGAGCAGTTCTTC. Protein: CASSFGTSGRPEQFF.

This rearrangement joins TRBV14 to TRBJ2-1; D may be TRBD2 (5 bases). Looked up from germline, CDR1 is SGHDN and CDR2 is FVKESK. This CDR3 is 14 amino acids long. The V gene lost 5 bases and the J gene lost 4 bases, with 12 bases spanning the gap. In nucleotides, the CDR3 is TGTGCCAGCAGCTTCTCGACTAATTACAATGAGCAGTTCTTC. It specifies CASSFSTNYNEQFF.

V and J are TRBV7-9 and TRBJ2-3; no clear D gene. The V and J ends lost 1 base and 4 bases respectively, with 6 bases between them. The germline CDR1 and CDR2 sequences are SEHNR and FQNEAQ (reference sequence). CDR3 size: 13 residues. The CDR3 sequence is CASSLDRADTQYF. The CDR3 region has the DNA TGTGCCAGCAGCTTAGATCGCGCAGATACGCAGTATTTT.

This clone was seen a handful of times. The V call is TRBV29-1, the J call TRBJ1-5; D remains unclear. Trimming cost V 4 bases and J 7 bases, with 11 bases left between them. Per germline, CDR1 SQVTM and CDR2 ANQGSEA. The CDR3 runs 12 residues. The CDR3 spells CSVGDLNQPQHF. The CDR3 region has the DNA TGCAGCGTTGGCGACTTGAACCAGCCCCAGCATTTT. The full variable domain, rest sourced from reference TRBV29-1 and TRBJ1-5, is SAVISQKPSRDICQRGTSLTIQCQVDSQVTMMFWYRQQPGQSLTLIATANQGSEATYESGFVIDKFPISRPNLTFSTLTVSNMSPEDSSIYLCSVGDLNQPQHFGDGTRLSIL.

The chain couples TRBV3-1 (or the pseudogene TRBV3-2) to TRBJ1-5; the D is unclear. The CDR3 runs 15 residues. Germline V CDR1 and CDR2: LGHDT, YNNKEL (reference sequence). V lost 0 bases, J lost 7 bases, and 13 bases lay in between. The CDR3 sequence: CASSQDRFEGQPQHF. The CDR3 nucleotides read TGTGCCAGCAGCCAAGATCGTTTCGAGGGACAGCCCCAGCATTTT.

For the CDR3, the DNA is TGTGCCAGCAGTTTGGCTACAGGGGTTTTGTATGGCTACACCTTC. It translates to CASSLATGVLYGYTF. The V call is TRBV28, the J call TRBJ1-2; 7 positions agree with TRBD1. CDR3 length: 15 residues. The germline CDR1 and CDR2 sequences are MDHEN and SYDVKM. V lost 3 bases and J lost 5; bases outside the gene matches: 9.

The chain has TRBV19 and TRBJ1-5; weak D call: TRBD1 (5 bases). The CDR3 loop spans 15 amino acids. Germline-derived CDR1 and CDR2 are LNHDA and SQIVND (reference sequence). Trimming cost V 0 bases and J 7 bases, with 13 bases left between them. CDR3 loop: CASSIDPGGSQPQHF. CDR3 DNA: TGTGCCAGTAGTATAGATCCGGGGGGGTCCCAGCCCCAGCATTTT.

The CDR3, as DNA: TGCGCCAGCAGCCTGGGACTCCTCCCTACCTACAATGAGCAGTTCTTC. Amino acids: CASSLGLLPTYNEQFF. This chain joins TRBV5-1 and TRBJ2-1, with D possibly TRBD2 on 6 matching bases. The CDR3 has 16 residues. CDR1 is SGHRS and CDR2 is YFSETQ in the germline V gene. Trimming stripped 4 bases from V and 2 bases from J, with 16 bases between. The whole variable domain, remainder taken from reference TRBV5-1 and TRBJ2-1, is KAGVTQTPRYLIKTRGQQVTLSCSPISGHRSVSWYQQTPGQGLQFLFEYFSETQRNKGNFPGRFSGRQFSNSRSEMNVSTLELGDSALYLCASSLGLLPTYNEQFFGPGTRLTVL.

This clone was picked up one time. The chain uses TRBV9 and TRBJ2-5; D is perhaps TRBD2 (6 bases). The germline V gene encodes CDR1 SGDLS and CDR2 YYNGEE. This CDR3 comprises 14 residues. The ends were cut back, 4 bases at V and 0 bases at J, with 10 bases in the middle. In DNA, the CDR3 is TGTGCCAGCAGCCCACGACTAGACCAAGAGACCCAGTACTTC. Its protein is CASSPRLDQETQYF.

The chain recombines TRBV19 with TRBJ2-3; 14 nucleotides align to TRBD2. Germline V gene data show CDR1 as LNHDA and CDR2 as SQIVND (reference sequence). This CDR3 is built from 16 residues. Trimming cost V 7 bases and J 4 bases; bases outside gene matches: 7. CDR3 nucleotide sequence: TGTGCCAGTACAAGGACTAGCGGGAGGAGTCCAGATACGCAGTATTTT. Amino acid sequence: CASTRTSGRSPDTQYF.

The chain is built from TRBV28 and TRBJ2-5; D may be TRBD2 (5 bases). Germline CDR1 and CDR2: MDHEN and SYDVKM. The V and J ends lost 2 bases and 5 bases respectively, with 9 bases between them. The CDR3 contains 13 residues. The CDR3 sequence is CASSLGQRETQYF. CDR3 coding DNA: TGTGCCAGCAGTTTAGGCCAGCGGGAGACCCAGTACTTC.

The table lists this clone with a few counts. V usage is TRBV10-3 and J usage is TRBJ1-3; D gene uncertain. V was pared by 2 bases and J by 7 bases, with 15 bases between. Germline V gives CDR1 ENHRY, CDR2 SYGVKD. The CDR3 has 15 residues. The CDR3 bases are TGTGCCATCAGTGAGCCGACCTCCGGGAGGAACACCATATATTTT. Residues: CAISEPTSGRNTIYF.

CDR3 loop: CASSSPRLAGNTGELFF. DNA for the CDR3: TGTGCCAGCAGCTCGCCCCGGCTAGCGGGCAACACCGGGGAGCTGTTTTTT. The chain is built from TRBV11-2 and TRBJ2-2, with 8 bases identical to TRBD2. The CDR3 has 17 amino acids. J gave up 2 bases and V 4 bases, and 9 bases lay outside the gene matches. Germline V gene sequence: CDR1 SGHAT, CDR2 FQNNGV.

The CDR3 reads CASSHSLERQPQHF. As DNA, the CDR3 is TGCGCCAGCAGCCACTCTCTCGAGAGGCAGCCCCAGCATTTT. The chain links TRBV4-1 to TRBJ1-5; D uncertain. The CDR3 consists of 14 residues. The germline V gene encodes CDR1 MGHRA and CDR2 YSYEKL. The germline V and J ends were trimmed by 3 bases and 7 bases, with 13 bases remaining between them.

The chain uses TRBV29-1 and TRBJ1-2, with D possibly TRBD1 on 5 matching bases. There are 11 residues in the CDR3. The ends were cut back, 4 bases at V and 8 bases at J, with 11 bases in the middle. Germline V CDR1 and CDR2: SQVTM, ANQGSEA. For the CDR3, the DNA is TGCAGCGTTGGAGGCCCAGGGGGCTACACCTTC. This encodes CSVGGPGGYTF.

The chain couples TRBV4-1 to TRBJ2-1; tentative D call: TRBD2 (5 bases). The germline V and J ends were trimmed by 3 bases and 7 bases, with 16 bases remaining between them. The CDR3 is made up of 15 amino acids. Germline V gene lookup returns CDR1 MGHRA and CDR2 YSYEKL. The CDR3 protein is CASSQLPGTTNEQFF. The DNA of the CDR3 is TGCGCCAGCAGCCAGCTCCCGGGAACGACGAATGAGCAGTTCTTC.

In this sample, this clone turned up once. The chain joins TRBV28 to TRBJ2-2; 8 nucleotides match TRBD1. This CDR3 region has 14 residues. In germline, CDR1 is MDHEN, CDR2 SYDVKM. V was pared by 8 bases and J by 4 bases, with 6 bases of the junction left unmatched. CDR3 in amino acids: CASARQGTTGELFF. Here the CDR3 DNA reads TGTGCCAGCGCCCGACAGGGGACCACCGGGGAGCTGTTTTTT. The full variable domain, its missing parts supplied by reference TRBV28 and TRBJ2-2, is DVKVTQSSRYLVKRTGEKVFLECVQDMDHENMFWYRQDPGLGLRLIYFSYDVKMKEKGDIPEGYSVSREKKERFSLILESASTNQTSMYLCASARQGTTGELFFGEGSRLTVL.

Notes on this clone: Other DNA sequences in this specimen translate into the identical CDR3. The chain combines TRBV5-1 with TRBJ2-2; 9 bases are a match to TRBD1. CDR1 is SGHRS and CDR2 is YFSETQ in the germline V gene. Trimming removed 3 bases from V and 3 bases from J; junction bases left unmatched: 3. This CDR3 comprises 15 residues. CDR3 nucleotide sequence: TGCGCCAGCAGCTCGAGGACAGGGGACACCGGGGAGCTGTTTTTT. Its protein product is CASSSRTGDTGELFF.

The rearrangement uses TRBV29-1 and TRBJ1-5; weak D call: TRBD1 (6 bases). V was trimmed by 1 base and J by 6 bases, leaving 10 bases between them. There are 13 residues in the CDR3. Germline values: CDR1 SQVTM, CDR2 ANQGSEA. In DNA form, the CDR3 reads TGCAGCGTTGAAGGGGGCAGGGGTCAGCCCCAGCATTTT. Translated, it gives CSVEGGRGQPQHF.

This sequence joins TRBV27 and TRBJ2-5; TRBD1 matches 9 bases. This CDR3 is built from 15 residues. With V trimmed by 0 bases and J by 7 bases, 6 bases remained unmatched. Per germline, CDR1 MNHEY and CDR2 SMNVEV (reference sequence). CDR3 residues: CASSLSGTGWGTQYF. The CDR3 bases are TGTGCCAGCAGTTTATCCGGGACAGGGTGGGGGACCCAGTACTTC.

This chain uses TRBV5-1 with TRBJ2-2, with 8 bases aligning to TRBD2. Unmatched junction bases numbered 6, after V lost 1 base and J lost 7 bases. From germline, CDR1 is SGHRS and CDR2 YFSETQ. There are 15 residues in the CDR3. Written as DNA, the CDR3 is TGCGCCAGCAGCTTGACAGCGGGAGCTGTCGGGGAGCTGTTTTTT. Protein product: CASSLTAGAVGELFF.

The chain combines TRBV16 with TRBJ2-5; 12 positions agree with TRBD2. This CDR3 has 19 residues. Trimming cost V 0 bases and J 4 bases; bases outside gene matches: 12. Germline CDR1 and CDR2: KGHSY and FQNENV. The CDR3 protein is CASSQSVGLAGLGRETQYF. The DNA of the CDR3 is TGTGCCAGCAGCCAATCAGTTGGACTAGCGGGACTGGGACGAGAGACCCAGTACTTC.

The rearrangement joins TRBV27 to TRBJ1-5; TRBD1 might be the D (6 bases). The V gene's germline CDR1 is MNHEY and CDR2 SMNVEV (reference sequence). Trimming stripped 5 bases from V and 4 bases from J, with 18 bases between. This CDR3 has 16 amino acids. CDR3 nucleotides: TGTGCCAGCAGTCCAGGACAGCGGGGGGGAAATCAGCCCCAGCATTTT. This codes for CASSPGQRGGNQPQHF.

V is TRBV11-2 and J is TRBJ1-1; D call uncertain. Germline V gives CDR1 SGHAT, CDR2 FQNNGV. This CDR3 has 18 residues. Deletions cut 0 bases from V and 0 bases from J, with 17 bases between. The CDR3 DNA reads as TGTGCCAGCAGCTTAGACTCCTTCGGGAGGCCCATGAACACTGAAGCTTTCTTT. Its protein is CASSLDSFGRPMNTEAFF.